This T cell receptor (beta chain) was sequenced in a study of B cell selection in AIRE deficiency. Regarding the study as a whole: Tconv and Treg cells from AIRE-deficient patients resembled healthy donors in TCRBV usage, CDR3 length and diversity. About 31% of healthy-shared Treg TCRbeta sequences appeared in patient Tconv cells. Shorter CDR3s marked shared Treg sequences, biased toward few non-templated insertions.

On this clone itself: Antigen unknown.

Trimming removed 4 bases from V and 2 bases from J, with 5 bases in between. This CDR3 region has 12 residues. Germline loops: CDR1 MNHEY, CDR2 SVGAGI. Regulatory T cells were sorted as CD4+CD25hiCD127low/negative cells. Authors' analysis steps: Treg pools: about 5.65x10^4 distinct patient, approximately 90,000 donor TCRbeta sequences. The method was immunoSEQ multiplex PCR; TCRdb's version includes in-frame clones alone and lacks a portion of them. The D gene and trimming were derived from the DNA, and the V and J assignments and clone size from that table. The table includes about 22,000 clones, roughly 91% detected once.

This chain links TRBV6-5 with TRBJ1-2; the D is unclear. Sample: CD4+CD25+ Tregs sorted from PBMCs. This sequence originates from a human donor in good health. In nucleotides, the CDR3 is TGTGCCAGCAGTTCCCGGAACTATGGCTACACCTTC. Protein: CASSSRNYGYTF.